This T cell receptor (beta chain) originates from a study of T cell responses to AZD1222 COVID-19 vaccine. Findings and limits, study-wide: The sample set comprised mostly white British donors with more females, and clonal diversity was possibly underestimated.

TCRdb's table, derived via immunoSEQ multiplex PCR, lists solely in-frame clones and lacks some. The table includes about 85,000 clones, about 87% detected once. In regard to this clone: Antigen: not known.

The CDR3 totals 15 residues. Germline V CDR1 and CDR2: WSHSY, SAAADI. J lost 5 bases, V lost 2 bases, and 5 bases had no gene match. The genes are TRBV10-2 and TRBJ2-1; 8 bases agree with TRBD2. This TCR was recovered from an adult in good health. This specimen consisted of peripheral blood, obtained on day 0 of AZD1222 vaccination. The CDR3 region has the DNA TGCGCCAGCAGTGAGCCACTAGCGGTAAACAATGAGCAGTTCTTC. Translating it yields CASSEPLAVNNEQFF.